These 27 T cell receptor beta chains came from one sample sequenced in a study of naive and memory T cell subsets. A UMI-containing oligonucleotide was joined by 3' ligation to the TCR cDNA template. Amplification of ligated cDNA took four PCR rounds with SP2 and nested alpha and beta constant primers. In TCRdb, the 5' RACE reads were re-called with MiXCR into one record per CDR3 protein. The sample yields 58,000 or so distinct CDR3 sequences, about 8.3% seen once. Receptors were obtained from a female donor in good health.

This clonotype showed up many times. The chain couples TRBV12-3 or TRBV12-4 to TRBJ2-2; 8 nucleotides line up with TRBD2. This CDR3 spans 15 amino acids. The trim removed 6 bases at V and 6 bases at J, leaving 9 bases unmatched. CDR3 in DNA: TGTGCCAGCAGCCTACGGGGGGGCCGATCCGGGGAGCTGTTTTTT. Amino acid sequence: CASSLRGGRSGELFF.

This clonotype has just a few counts. J is TRBJ2-1 and V is TRBV9; D is ambiguous. CDR1 and CDR2 (germline): SGDLS, YYNGEE. Trimming stripped 4 bases from V and 3 bases from J, with 8 bases between. This CDR3 has 13 amino acids. CDR3 loop: CASSSRLYNEQFF. The CDR3, as DNA: TGTGCCAGCAGCTCCCGACTCTACAATGAGCAGTTCTTC. Supplemented by reference TRBV9 and TRBJ2-1, the full variable domain reads DSGVTQTPKHLITATGQRVTLRCSPRSGDLSVYWYQQSLDQGLQFLIQYYNGEERAKGNILERFSAQQFPDLHSELNLSSLELGDSALYFCASSSRLYNEQFFGPGTRLTVL.

The V call is TRBV19, the J call TRBJ1-1; the D gene is possibly TRBD1 (5 bases). Deletions cut 3 bases from V and 1 base from J, with 9 bases between. The CDR3 spans 14 residues. Per germline, CDR1 LNHDA and CDR2 SQIVND (reference sequence). In DNA, the CDR3 is TGTGCCAGTAGTATCTCAGGGAAGAACACTGAAGCTTTCTTT. Its protein product is CASSISGKNTEAFF.

Ten or more counts support this clonotype. V usage is TRBV6-6 and J usage is TRBJ1-1, with TRBD1 matching 8 bases. The J segment lost 10 bases and the V segment lost 9 bases, leaving 13 bases of the junction unmatched. Germline-derived CDR1 and CDR2 are MNHNY and SVGAGI (reference sequence). The CDR3 is 13 residues long. The chain's CDR3 is CASLDREVKRAFF. In DNA form, the CDR3 reads TGTGCCAGTTTGGACAGGGAAGTAAAAAGAGCTTTCTTT.

The sample holds a few counts of this clonotype. The chain joins TRBV7-2 to TRBJ2-1; no definite D call. The length of the CDR3 is 13 residues. Germline V gives CDR1 SGHTA, CDR2 FQGNSA. The germline V and J ends were trimmed by 1 base and 2 bases, with 3 bases remaining between them. The CDR3 loop is CASSLVAYNEQFF. CDR3 nucleotides: TGTGCCAGCAGCTTAGTGGCCTACAATGAGCAGTTCTTC.

This clonotype was detected a few times. J is TRBJ1-5 and V is TRBV7-3, with TRBD1 identical over 11 bases. The CDR3 runs to 16 residues. Germline V gene data show CDR1 as SGHTA and CDR2 as FQGTGA. V shed 2 bases and J 3 bases; nucleotides not matched to a gene: 3. The CDR3 here is CASSLGDRGFNQPQHF. CDR3 sequence (DNA): TGTGCCAGCAGCTTAGGGGACAGGGGGTTCAATCAGCCCCAGCATTTT.

Regarding this clonotype: A much larger clone differs by one base, so this may be a read error. CDR3 in DNA: TGTGCCAGCAGCTTGCAGGCTAACTATCGCTACACCTTC. Protein product: CASSLQANYRYTF. This sequence joins TRBV7-2 and TRBJ1-2; no clear D gene. Germline loops: CDR1 SGHTA, CDR2 FQGNSA. CDR3 length: 13 amino acids.

V usage is TRBV19 and J usage is TRBJ1-5; D gene ambiguous. The ends were cut back, 5 bases at V and 0 bases at J, with 8 bases in the middle. The V gene's germline CDR1 is LNHDA and CDR2 SQIVND (reference sequence). The length of the CDR3 is 14 residues. DNA of the CDR3: TGTGCCAGTAGTGGCCGGTATAGCAATCAGCCCCAGCATTTT. Its protein product is CASSGRYSNQPQHF. The whole variable domain, remainder taken from reference TRBV19 and TRBJ1-5, is DGGITQSPKYLFRKEGQNVTLSCEQNLNHDAMYWYRQDPGQGLRLIYYSQIVNDFQKGDIAEGYSVSREKKESFPLTVTSAQKNPTAFYLCASSGRYSNQPQHFGDGTRLSIL.

This chain uses TRBV7-9 with TRBJ2-7; D not resolved. The germline gives CDR1 SEHNR, CDR2 FQNEAQ (reference sequence). The CDR3 sequence is 16 residues long. V lost 5 bases and J lost 3, with 20 bases in between. DNA of the CDR3: TGTGCCAGCAGCCCATCCACTCGAGTCGGAGACTACGAGCAGTACTTC. Its translation: CASSPSTRVGDYEQYF.

This clonotype has at least ten counts. This rearrangement joins TRBV20-1 to TRBJ2-1, with no clear D. V was cut by 6 bases and J by 2 bases, with 23 bases left in between. The CDR3 extends over 17 amino acids. The germline V gene has CDR1 DFQATT and CDR2 SNEGSKA (reference sequence). CDR3 amino acids: CSAPGVAPASTYNEQFF. CDR3 nucleotide sequence: TGCAGTGCCCCCGGTGTAGCTCCGGCGAGTACCTACAATGAGCAGTTCTTC.

This clonotype came up a few times. The gene calls are TRBV27 and TRBJ1-1; D is possibly TRBD1 (6 bases). Between the trimmed V and J ends, which lost 7 bases and 8 bases, there was a span of 14 bases. Germline CDR1 reads MNHEY; CDR2 reads SMNVEV (reference sequence). This CDR3 spans 12 amino acids. The DNA for the CDR3 is TGTGCCAGCACCCCGGGAGACAGGGAAGCTTTCTTT. As protein: CASTPGDREAFF.

This clonotype occurred a few times. The V call is TRBV29-1, the J call TRBJ1-2, with 7 nucleotides matching TRBD1. J lost 5 bases, V lost 6 bases, and 9 bases had no gene match. CDR1 and CDR2 (germline): SQVTM, ANQGSEA. This CDR3 spans 13 amino acids. The CDR3, as DNA: TGCAGCGTCGGTAGGGACAGCTGGTATGGCTACACCTTC. Translation: CSVGRDSWYGYTF.

This clonotype was observed a few times. The rearrangement uses TRBV16 and TRBJ1-6; possible D gene TRBD1, 6 bases. Trimming pared 0 bases from V and 10 bases from J, leaving 13 bases between. The CDR3 consists of 15 residues. Germline loops: CDR1 KGHSY, CDR2 FQNENV. The CDR3 DNA is TGTGCCAGCAGCCAATCGAGGGGGGGACGGTCACCCCTCCACTTT. Amino acid sequence: CASSQSRGGRSPLHF.

This clonotype showed up just a few times. This rearrangement joins TRBV7-3 to TRBJ2-2, with D perhaps TRBD1 (6 bases). In germline, CDR1 is SGHTA, CDR2 FQGTGA. The CDR3 covers 16 residues. V was cut by 2 bases and J by 0 bases, with 10 bases left in between. CDR3 in DNA: TGTGCCAGCAGCTTATTGGCAGGGGCGAACACCGGGGAGCTGTTTTTT. This encodes CASSLLAGANTGELFF.

The rearrangement links TRBV12-3 or TRBV12-4 to TRBJ2-7; D gene ambiguous. The CDR3 is made up of 17 amino acids. Trimming left V 5 bases short and J 3 bases short, with 23 bases between. The CDR3 loop reads CASSPTPGQSNFYEQYF. In DNA form, the CDR3 reads TGTGCCAGCAGTCCCACCCCGGGCCAATCTAACTTCTACGAGCAGTACTTC.

There are a few counts of this clonotype. The CDR3 sequence is CSVFDATYEQYF. DNA for the CDR3: TGCAGCGTTTTTGACGCCACCTACGAGCAGTACTTC. The genes are TRBV29-1 and TRBJ2-7; D remains unclear. From germline, CDR1 is SQVTM and CDR2 ANQGSEA. The CDR3 has 12 amino acids. Trimming left V 5 bases short and J 2 bases short, with 10 bases between.

Ten or more counts support this clonotype. The gene calls are TRBV12-3 or TRBV12-4 and TRBJ1-2, with D unclear. The germline V and J ends were trimmed by 6 bases and 4 bases, with 15 bases remaining between them. This CDR3 has 14 residues. The CDR3 bases are TGTGCCAGCAGCTTATTACAGAACCCCTATGGCTACACCTTC. This sequence encodes CASSLLQNPYGYTF.

In this sample, this clonotype turned up a few times. V usage is TRBV3-1 and J usage is TRBJ2-7, with D perhaps TRBD2 (6 bases). Trimming took off 1 base at V and 12 bases at J, with 16 bases between the two ends. Germline-derived CDR1 and CDR2 are LGHDT and YNNKEL (reference sequence). This CDR3 comprises 13 residues. CDR3 in DNA: TGTGCCAGCAGCCAAGGGGGATCTACGGGGGTGTACTTC. Amino acid sequence: CASSQGGSTGVYF.

The sample holds a few counts of this clonotype. The junction differs from germline at one of its ends, possibly a read error. The genes are TRBV6-1 and TRBJ2-7, with a tentative D call TRBD1 (6 bases). This CDR3 region has 12 residues. Germline CDR1 is MNHNS and CDR2 is SASEGT. CDR3: CGTRPTTYEQYF. The CDR3 coding sequence is TGCGGGACAAGACCAACCACCTACGAGCAGTACTTC.

This clonotype was picked up many times. Written as DNA, the CDR3 is TGCAGTGCATACGACGACCTTGAAGCTTTCTTT. Its protein product is CSAYDDLEAFF. This rearrangement joins TRBV20-1 to TRBJ1-1, with unresolved D. CDR1 is DFQATT and CDR2 is SNEGSKA in the germline V gene (reference sequence). Trimming shortened V by 6 bases and J by 7 bases, and 12 bases separated the two germline ends. The CDR3 extends over 11 amino acids.

There are many counts of this clonotype. This chain's CDR3 is CASSAEGRHNPGANVLTF. The CDR3 nucleotides are TGCGCCAGCTCGGCGGAGGGACGGCACAACCCTGGGGCCAACGTCCTGACTTTC. The rearrangement joins TRBV5-1 to TRBJ2-6, with D possibly being TRBD2 (6 bases). The germline gives CDR1 SGHRS, CDR2 YFSETQ. V shed 7 bases and J shed 2 bases, with 22 bases lying between them. CDR3 length equals 18 residues. Complete variable domain (other parts from reference TRBV5-1 and TRBJ2-6): KAGVTQTPRYLIKTRGQQVTLSCSPISGHRSVSWYQQTPGQGLQFLFEYFSETQRNKGNFPGRFSGRQFSNSRSEMNVSTLELGDSALYLCASSAEGRHNPGANVLTFGAGSRLTVL.

This clonotype occurred a few times. One junction end disagrees with the germline gene, perhaps due to a read error. This chain joins TRBV5-1 and TRBJ2-3; 7 positions agree with TRBD2. Looked up from germline, CDR1 is SGHRS and CDR2 is YFSETQ. The CDR3 totals 14 residues. This chain's CDR3 is CASSLPTSTDTQYF. CDR3 nucleotides: TGCGCCAGCAGCTTGCCGACTAGCACGGATACGCAGTATTTT.

This clonotype was recorded at least ten times. The chain combines TRBV27 with TRBJ1-5; D ambiguous. V was pared by 3 bases and J by 0 bases, with 6 bases between. The germline V gene has CDR1 MNHEY and CDR2 SMNVEV (reference sequence). There are 14 residues in the CDR3. The CDR3 nucleotides read TGTGCCAGCAGTTTTGTGTCTAGCAATCAGCCCCAGCATTTT. This gives the protein CASSFVSSNQPQHF.

This clonotype was picked up many times. The chain joins TRBV29-1 to TRBJ1-1, with D possibly TRBD1 on 5 matching bases. Trimming pared 3 bases from V and 4 bases from J, leaving 12 bases between. Germline V gene sequence: CDR1 SQVTM, CDR2 ANQGSEA. CDR3 length: 13 residues. CDR3 nucleotides: TGCAGCGTTGACGACTGGGGGGGCACTGAAGCTTTCTTT. Protein sequence: CSVDDWGGTEAFF.

This clonotype was recorded at least ten times. V and J are TRBV19 and TRBJ1-5; 7 nucleotides line up with TRBD1. This CDR3 region has 18 residues. CDR1 and CDR2 (germline): LNHDA, SQIVND (reference sequence). Trimming removed 4 bases from V and 0 bases from J; junction bases left unmatched: 12. The CDR3 here is CASSTIRDSGYSNQPQHF. The CDR3 nucleotides read TGTGCCAGTAGTACGATCCGGGACAGCGGATATAGCAATCAGCCCCAGCATTTT.

The sample holds a few counts of this clonotype. The chain joins TRBV29-1 to TRBJ1-1, with a tentative D call TRBD1 (5 bases). CDR1 is SQVTM and CDR2 is ANQGSEA in the germline V gene. This CDR3 spans 13 amino acids. With 6 bases removed from V and 0 bases from J, the gap between germline ends came to 11 bases. The CDR3 region has the DNA TGCAGCGTCGGGACGGTTCTGAACACTGAAGCTTTCTTT. Amino acid sequence: CSVGTVLNTEAFF.

This clonotype came up a few times. The genes are TRBV6-5 and TRBJ1-5; D not resolved. V was clipped by 0 bases and J by 7 bases, with 13 bases between them. Per the germline V gene, CDR1 is MNHEY and CDR2 is SVGAGI. The CDR3 runs 15 residues. In DNA form, the CDR3 reads TGTGCCAGCAGTTACTCTCCGCCTGGTAACCAGCCCCAGCATTTT. Its translation: CASSYSPPGNQPQHF.